This passage covers 30 T cell receptor beta chains from one sample sequenced in a study of CD8+CD57+ T cells in acquired aplastic anemia. Selection for sequencing was limited to patients who had shown CD8+CD57+ cell expansion by flow cytometry. Using genomic DNA as the template, TCR beta VDJ and CDR3 profiling was carried out. In TCRdb, the reads were re-called with MiXCR into one record per CDR3 protein. The sample yields around 190,000 distinct CDR3 sequences, around 50% seen once. The specimen sequenced was sorted CD4+, CD8+, or CD8+CD57+ T cells (not recorded which) from PBMCs. These receptors came from a human donor with aplastic anemia.

At least ten counts were recorded for this clonotype. This chain connects TRBV11-2 to TRBJ2-2; 8 positions agree with TRBD1. V was clipped by 1 base and J by 5 bases; unmatched bases: 9. The CDR3 contains 17 residues. Germline CDR1 reads SGHAT; CDR2 reads FQNNGV. The CDR3: CASSLGGTGGITGELFF. The CDR3 DNA sequence: TGTGCCAGCAGCTTAGGGGGGACAGGAGGAATTACCGGGGAGCTGTTTTTT.

The chain joins TRBV10-3 to TRBJ1-3; D perhaps matches TRBD1 (5 bases). From germline, CDR1 is ENHRY and CDR2 SYGVKD. The CDR3 sequence is 13 residues long. Between the trimmed V and J ends, which lost 10 bases and 1 base, there was a span of 11 bases. DNA of the CDR3: TGTGCCAGCAGGCAGGGATCTGGAAACACCATATATTTT. Protein: CASRQGSGNTIYF.

At least ten counts were recorded for this clonotype. The chain combines TRBV2 with TRBJ1-2; 10 bases match TRBD1. Per the germline V gene, CDR1 is SNHLY and CDR2 is FYNNEI. The CDR3 runs 16 residues. Trimming at V came to 5 bases and at J to 6 bases, leaving 12 bases not matched to a gene. CDR3 sequence: CASSSRQGAVSDGYTF. Written as DNA, the CDR3 is TGTGCCAGCAGTTCCCGACAGGGGGCAGTTAGTGATGGCTACACCTTC.

In its sample, this clonotype was seen a few times. Here the CDR3 reads CASKPGTGMHSPLHF. The DNA of the CDR3 is TGTGCCAGTAAACCTGGGACAGGTATGCATTCACCCCTCCACTTT. The J gene is TRBJ1-6, the V gene TRBV19; 8 bases are shared with TRBD1. This CDR3 has 15 amino acids. Germline-derived CDR1 and CDR2 are LNHDA and SQIVND (reference sequence). Losses at the gene ends were 7 bases for V and 8 bases for J; bases not matched to a gene: 10.

V gene TRBV6-4 combines with J gene TRBJ1-2; weak D call: TRBD1 (5 bases). CDR1 is MRHNA and CDR2 is SNTAGT in the germline V gene. The CDR3 is made up of 13 amino acids. Deletions cut 10 bases from V and 4 bases from J, with 16 bases between. The CDR3 reads CAISPGRTYGYTF. Here the CDR3 DNA reads TGTGCCATCAGCCCGGGACGGACCTATGGCTACACCTTC.

This clonotype was found a few times. The CDR3 protein is CASIGQGRHSPLHF. For the CDR3, the DNA is TGTGCCAGCATCGGGCAGGGAAGACATTCACCCCTCCACTTT. V is TRBV2 and J is TRBJ1-6, with D possibly TRBD1 on 5 matching bases. The V gene's germline CDR1 is SNHLY and CDR2 FYNNEI. The CDR3 spans 14 residues. Deletions cut 7 bases from V and 8 bases from J, with 15 bases between.

The rearrangement links TRBV14 to TRBJ2-7; D perhaps matches TRBD1 (6 bases). The germline V and J ends were trimmed by 1 base and 3 bases, with 13 bases remaining between them. The CDR3 is made up of 15 amino acids. Germline V gives CDR1 SGHDN, CDR2 FVKESK. The CDR3 reads CASSQVRGNDYEQYF. The CDR3 DNA sequence: TGTGCCAGCAGCCAAGTGAGGGGGAACGACTACGAGCAGTACTTC.

This clonotype was found once. The rearrangement links TRBV10-1 to TRBJ2-7; 14 bases map to TRBD2. The CDR3 is 16 residues long. Trimming cost V 0 bases and J 3 bases; bases outside gene matches: 1. CDR1 is WNHNN, CDR2 SYGVQD, per germline (reference sequence). The DNA for the CDR3 is TGCGCCAGCAGTGAGTCGGGGACTAGCGGGAGCTACGAGCAGTACTTC. Protein: CASSESGTSGSYEQYF.

The chain couples TRBV29-1 to TRBJ2-1; perhaps D is TRBD1 or TRBD2 (6 bases each). The V gene's germline CDR1 is SQVTM and CDR2 ANQGSEA. The CDR3 is 13 amino acids. The V gene lost 8 bases and the J gene lost 7 bases, with 18 bases spanning the gap. CDR3 sequence (DNA): TGCAGCCTTACGGCACAGGGAGGTAATGAGCAGTTCTTC. Encoded protein: CSLTAQGGNEQFF.

Notes on this clonotype: A much larger clone differs by one base, so this may be a read error. The chain carries TRBV6-1 and TRBJ2-7; weak D call: TRBD2 (7 bases). CDR1 and CDR2 (germline): MNHNS, SASEGT. The CDR3 sequence is 13 residues long. V was shortened by 3 bases and J by 5 bases, with 11 bases between the two germline ends. The CDR3 nucleotides are TGTGCCAGCAGTGAGGGGGGGCGCGACGAGCAGTACTTC. Its protein is CASSEGGRDEQYF.

The rearrangement joins TRBV5-1 to TRBJ1-1; possibly TRBD1 for D (5 bases). Trimming shortened V by 3 bases and J by 1 base, and 13 bases separated the two germline ends. This CDR3 comprises 15 residues. Germline CDR1 is SGHRS and CDR2 is YFSETQ. The CDR3 spells CASSSAGRANTEAFF. CDR3 DNA: TGCGCCAGCAGCTCGGCGGGACGGGCGAACACTGAAGCTTTCTTT.

For this clonotype: One junction end does not reproduce the germline sequence, and a read error may be involved. V is TRBV24-1 and J is TRBJ2-3, with 14 bases lining up with TRBD2. Germline V gene data show CDR1 as KGHDR and CDR2 as SFDVKD. CDR3 length: 16 residues. The CDR3 region has the DNA TGTGCCACCGCTATACAGGGACTAGCGGGGGACAGATACGCAGTATTT. Its translation is CATAIQGLAGDRYAVF.

The V and J genes are TRBV7-2 and TRBJ2-7; TRBD1 is a possible D gene (6 bases). Germline V lookup: CDR1 SGHTA, CDR2 FQGNSA. The CDR3 has 14 amino acids. V lost 5 bases and J lost 4, with 15 bases in between. CDR3 bases: TGTGCCAGCAGCCACGGGACACAACTTTACGAGCAGTACTTC. Its translation: CASSHGTQLYEQYF.

In DNA, the CDR3 is TGCAGCGTTGAAGGGGGCCTCTATGGCTACACCTTC. It encodes CSVEGGLYGYTF. The chain is built from TRBV29-1 and TRBJ1-2, with D perhaps matching TRBD1 (5 bases). Germline loops: CDR1 SQVTM, CDR2 ANQGSEA. V was shortened by 1 base and J by 4 bases, with 7 bases between the two germline ends. The CDR3 covers 12 residues.

This clonotype occurred a few times. V and J are TRBV4-2 and TRBJ2-1, with 8 bases fitting TRBD1. Germline CDR1 reads LGHNA; CDR2 reads YNFKEQ. The CDR3 sequence is 17 residues long. V lost 7 bases, J lost 0 bases, and 11 bases stayed unmatched. CDR3 sequence reads: CASTRQGPLSSYNEQFF. The CDR3 DNA follows: TGTGCCAGCACCAGACAGGGGCCCCTAAGCTCCTACAATGAGCAGTTCTTC.

This clonotype has just a few counts. The chain carries TRBV10-3 and TRBJ1-2; maybe TRBD1 (5 bases). Germline CDR1 ENHRY, CDR2 SYGVKD. This CDR3 spans 12 amino acids. The V and J ends lost 8 bases and 2 bases respectively, with 9 bases between them. The CDR3 DNA is TGTGCCATCGGGACGGCGAACTATGGCTACACCTTC. Protein: CAIGTANYGYTF.

This chain connects TRBV7-9 to TRBJ1-6; 9 bases map to TRBD1. The trim removed 8 bases at V and 9 bases at J, leaving 5 bases unmatched. Looked up from germline, CDR1 is SEHNR and CDR2 is FQNEAQ (reference sequence). This CDR3 region has 13 residues. CDR3 sequence (DNA): TGTGCCAGCCGGGACAGGGACAGTTCACCCCTCCACTTT. This gives the protein CASRDRDSSPLHF. The whole variable domain, remainder taken from reference TRBV7-9 and TRBJ1-6, is DTGVSQNPRHKITKRGQNVTFRCDPISEHNRLYWYRQTLGQGPEFLTYFQNEAQLEKSRLLSDRFSAERPKGSFSTLEIQRTEQGDSAMYLCASRDRDSSPLHFGNGTRLTVT.

CDR3 DNA: TGCGCCAGCAGCCAATATCCCTCGCCCCTAGTTGCCGAGCAGTACTTC. It specifies CASSQYPSPLVAEQYF. The rearrangement links TRBV4-3 to TRBJ2-7, with D unclear. The CDR3 contains 16 residues. Trimming removed 2 bases at V and 6 bases at J, with 20 bases between. Per germline, CDR1 LGHNA and CDR2 YSLEER.

The rearrangement links TRBV10-1 to TRBJ2-6, with D possibly matching TRBD2 (5 bases). V lost 5 bases and J 0 bases, leaving 11 bases between the germline ends. Germline V CDR1 and CDR2: WNHNN, SYGVQD (reference sequence). This CDR3 has 16 amino acids. The DNA of the CDR3 is TGCGCCAGCAGTAGTGGCGGGCCCTCTGGGGCCAACGTCCTGACTTTC. Its protein is CASSSGGPSGANVLTF.

This clonotype was seen many times. The chain joins TRBV12-3 or TRBV12-4 to TRBJ1-6, with D possibly matching TRBD1 (5 bases). The CDR3 loop spans 15 amino acids. V was cut by 0 bases and J by 7 bases, with 10 bases left in between. The CDR3 here is CASSLAGEGNSPLHF. The CDR3 nucleotides are TGTGCCAGCAGTTTAGCAGGGGAAGGGAATTCACCCCTCCACTTT.

At least ten counts were recorded for this clonotype. In nucleotides, the CDR3 is TGTGCCAGCAGCTTAGAAGGGCCTAGCAGTCAGAAGACCCAGTACTTC. Encoded protein: CASSLEGPSSQKTQYF. The chain has TRBV11-2 and TRBJ2-5; TRBD2 might be the D (5 bases). The germline V gene encodes CDR1 SGHAT and CDR2 FQNNGV. V was trimmed by 0 bases and J by 6 bases, leaving 17 bases between them. CDR3 length: 16 amino acids.

A few counts support this clonotype. The chain links TRBV5-1 to TRBJ2-7, with D uncertain. V shed 0 bases and J shed 5 bases, with 6 bases lying between them. This CDR3 comprises 12 residues. Germline CDR1 SGHRS, CDR2 YFSETQ. CDR3 in amino acids: CASSLVGNEQYF. The DNA for the CDR3 is TGCGCCAGCAGCTTGGTGGGTAACGAGCAGTACTTC.

This clonotype was counted at least ten times. The CDR3 loop reads CASSPVGHEQYF. CDR3 DNA: TGTGCCAGCTCACCGGTCGGTCACGAGCAGTACTTC. The chain recombines TRBV18 with TRBJ2-7; D unresolved. The CDR3 length is 12 residues. Germline lookup yields CDR1 KGHSH and CDR2 LQKENI. The V gene lost 3 bases and the J gene lost 5 bases, with 8 bases spanning the gap.

The V gene is TRBV5-1, the J gene TRBJ2-7; D not certain. Germline lookup yields CDR1 SGHRS and CDR2 YFSETQ. The V end lost 8 bases, the J end lost 1 base, and 1 base lay between the germline ends. This CDR3 comprises 9 residues. The CDR3 sequence: CASSYEQYF. As DNA, the CDR3 is TGCGCCAGTTCCTACGAGCAGTACTTC.

This clonotype appeared many times. The chain joins TRBV6-5 to TRBJ1-6; 8 positions agree with TRBD1. Germline loops: CDR1 MNHEY, CDR2 SVGAGI. Trimming removed 4 bases from V and 13 bases from J; junction bases left unmatched: 9. The CDR3 is 14 residues long. The DNA for the CDR3 is TGTGCCAGCAGTTCACAGGGGGGGAAATTCCCCCTCCACTTT. It yields the protein CASSSQGGKFPLHF.

This clonotype showed up just a few times. The V gene is TRBV9, the J gene TRBJ2-3; 8 positions agree with TRBD1. Per germline, CDR1 SGDLS and CDR2 YYNGEE. The CDR3 sequence is 15 residues long. V shed 4 bases, J shed 4 bases, and the junction held 8 bases outside the gene matches. CDR3 nucleotides: TGTGCCAGCAGCCCTCGGACAGGGCAATCAGATACGCAGTATTTT. It translates to CASSPRTGQSDTQYF.

There are many counts of this clonotype. This chain connects TRBV15 to TRBJ1-1; a possible D gene is TRBD1 (5 bases). The V end was cut by 0 bases, the J end by 6 bases, with 11 bases between. The CDR3 length is 14 residues. Per germline, CDR1 LNHNV and CDR2 YYDKDF (reference sequence). The CDR3 sequence: CATSRDRGGAEAFF. The CDR3 DNA reads as TGTGCCACCAGCAGAGATCGCGGGGGGGCTGAAGCTTTCTTT.

This clonotype showed up many times. The CDR3 region has the DNA TGCAGCGTCGCTAGTTACCTCCGGGGGGAAGAGCAGTACTTC. This encodes CSVASYLRGEEQYF. The chain combines TRBV29-1 with TRBJ2-7; 7 bases match TRBD2. The germline gives CDR1 SQVTM, CDR2 ANQGSEA. This CDR3 is 14 amino acids long. V lost 6 bases to trimming and J lost 7 bases; unmatched junction nucleotides: 15.

This clonotype appeared many times. The V call is TRBV6-1, the J call TRBJ2-5; D unresolved. Germline loops: CDR1 MNHNS, CDR2 SASEGT. Trimming stripped 2 bases from V and 2 bases from J, with 3 bases between. The CDR3 has 12 amino acids. CDR3 loop: CASSEQQETQYF. The CDR3 region has the DNA TGTGCCAGCAGTGAACAGCAAGAGACCCAGTACTTC.

The gene calls are TRBV3-1 and TRBJ1-6, with 7 bases aligning to TRBD1. Germline CDR1 LGHDT, CDR2 YNNKEL (reference sequence). J lost 5 bases, V lost 8 bases, and 9 bases had no gene match. The CDR3 is 15 amino acids. The CDR3 DNA reads as TGTGCCAGCTCCTTCGGGACAGTAGATAATTCACCCCTCCACTTT. It codes for CASSFGTVDNSPLHF.